This TCR beta chain appears in the sequencing data of a study of blood T cell repertoires in COVID-19. Across the study: Acute and convalescent COVID-19 samples came from the United States, Italy and Spain.

Living in 24 US areas, the participants were between 18 and 89 years of age. Resolution of symptoms, clearance, or two negative PCRs was present in recovered Cohort 3 donors. The length of the CDR3 is 15 residues. V shed 1 base and J 4 bases; nucleotides not matched to a gene: 4. Germline values: CDR1 LNHDA, CDR2 SQIVND (reference sequence). Authors' methods: Quantification of nucleated cells was approximated via reference gene primer amplification. Assay used: immunoSEQ multiplex PCR; TCRdb lists only in-frame clones, some missing. V and J calls and clone size are those listed in that table; D and trimming were worked out from the DNA. The table shows about 260,000 clones, with more than 75% occurring only once.

The receptor was isolated from a woman aged 50 to 60 who had recovered from COVID-19. The chain joins TRBV19 to TRBJ2-4; TRBD2 matches 7 bases. Sequencing input: PBMCs or T cells enriched from blood (not recorded which). The CDR3 DNA reads as TGTGCCAGTAGTATAGTGGCTAGCGGTAAAAACATTCAGTACTTC. Its protein product is CASSIVASGKNIQYF.